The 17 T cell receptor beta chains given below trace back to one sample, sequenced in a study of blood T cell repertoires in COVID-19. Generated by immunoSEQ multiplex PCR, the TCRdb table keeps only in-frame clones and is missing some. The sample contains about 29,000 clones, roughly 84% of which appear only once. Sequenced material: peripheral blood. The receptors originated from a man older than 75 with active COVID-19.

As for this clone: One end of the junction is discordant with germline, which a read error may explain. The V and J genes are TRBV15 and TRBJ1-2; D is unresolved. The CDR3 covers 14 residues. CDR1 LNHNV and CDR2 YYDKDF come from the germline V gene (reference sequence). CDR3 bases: TGTGCCACCAGCAGCAGAGTAACTAACCATGGCTACACCTTC. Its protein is CATSSRVTNHGYTF.

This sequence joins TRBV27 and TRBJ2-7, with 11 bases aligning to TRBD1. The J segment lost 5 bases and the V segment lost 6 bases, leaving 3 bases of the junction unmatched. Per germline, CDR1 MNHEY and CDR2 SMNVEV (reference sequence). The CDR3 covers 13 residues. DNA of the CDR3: TGTGCCAGCAGAGGACAGGGGGCGAACGAGCAGTACTTC. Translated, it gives CASRGQGANEQYF.

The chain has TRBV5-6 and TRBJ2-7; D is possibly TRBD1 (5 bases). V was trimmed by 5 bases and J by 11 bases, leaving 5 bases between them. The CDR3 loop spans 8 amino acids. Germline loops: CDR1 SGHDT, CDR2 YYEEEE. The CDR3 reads CASRQEYF. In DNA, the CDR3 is TGTGCCAGCAGACAGGAGTACTTC.

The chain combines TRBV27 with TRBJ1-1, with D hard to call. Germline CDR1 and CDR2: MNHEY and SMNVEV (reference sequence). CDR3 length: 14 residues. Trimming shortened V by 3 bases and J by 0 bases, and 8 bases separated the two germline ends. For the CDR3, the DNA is TGTGCCAGCAGTTTTGGGCAGATGAACACTGAAGCTTTCTTT. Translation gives CASSFGQMNTEAFF.

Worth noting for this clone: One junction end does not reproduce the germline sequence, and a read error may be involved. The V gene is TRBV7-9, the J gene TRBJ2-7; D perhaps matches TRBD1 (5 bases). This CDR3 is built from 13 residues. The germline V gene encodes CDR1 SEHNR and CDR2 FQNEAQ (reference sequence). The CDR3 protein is CASSAPPKTVSDF. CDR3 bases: TGTGCCAGCAGCGCGCCACCCAAGACAGTATCCGACTTC.

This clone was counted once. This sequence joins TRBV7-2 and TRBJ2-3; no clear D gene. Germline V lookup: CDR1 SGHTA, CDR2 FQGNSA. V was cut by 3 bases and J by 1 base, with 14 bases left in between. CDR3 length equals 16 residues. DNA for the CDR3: TGTGCCAGCAGCTTCCGCTTAGCAGCCCGCACAGATACGCAGTATTTT. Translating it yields CASSFRLAARTDTQYF.

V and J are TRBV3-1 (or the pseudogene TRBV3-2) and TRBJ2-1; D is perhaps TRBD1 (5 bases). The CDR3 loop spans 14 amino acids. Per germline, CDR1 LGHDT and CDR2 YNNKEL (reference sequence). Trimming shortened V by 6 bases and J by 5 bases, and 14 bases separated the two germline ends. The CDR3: CASSPRGLHNEQFF. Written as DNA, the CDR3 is TGTGCCAGCAGTCCTAGGGGCCTTCACAATGAGCAGTTCTTC.

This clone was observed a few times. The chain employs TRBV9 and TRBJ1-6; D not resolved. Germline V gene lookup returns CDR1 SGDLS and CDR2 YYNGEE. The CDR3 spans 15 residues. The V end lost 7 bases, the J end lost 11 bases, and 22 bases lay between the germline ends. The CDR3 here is CASATSAGLEAPLHF. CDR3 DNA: TGTGCCAGCGCCACTTCAGCGGGGTTGGAAGCACCCCTCCACTTT. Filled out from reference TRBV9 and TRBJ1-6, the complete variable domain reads DSGVTQTPKHLITATGQRVTLRCSPRSGDLSVYWYQQSLDQGLQFLIQYYNGEERAKGNILERFSAQQFPDLHSELNLSSLELGDSALYFCASATSAGLEAPLHFGNGTRLTVT.

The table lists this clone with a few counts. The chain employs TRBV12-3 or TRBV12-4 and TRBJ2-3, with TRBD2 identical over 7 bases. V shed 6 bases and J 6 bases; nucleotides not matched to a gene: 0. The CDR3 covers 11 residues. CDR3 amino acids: CASRAGDTQYF. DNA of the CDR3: TGTGCCAGCAGAGCGGGGGATACGCAGTATTTT.

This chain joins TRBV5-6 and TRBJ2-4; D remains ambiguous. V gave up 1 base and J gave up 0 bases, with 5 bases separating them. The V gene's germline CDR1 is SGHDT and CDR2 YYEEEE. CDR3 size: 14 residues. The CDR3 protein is CASSLILAKNIQYF. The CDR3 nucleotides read TGTGCCAGCAGCTTGATCTTAGCCAAAAACATTCAGTACTTC.

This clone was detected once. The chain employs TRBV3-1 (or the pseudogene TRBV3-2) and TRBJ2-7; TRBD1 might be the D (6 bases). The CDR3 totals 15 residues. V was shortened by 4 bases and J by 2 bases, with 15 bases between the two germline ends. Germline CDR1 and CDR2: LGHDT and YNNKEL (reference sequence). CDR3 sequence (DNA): TGTGCCAGCAGCCGAAGTGGGGGCTGGGCCTACGAGCAGTACTTC. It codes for CASSRSGGWAYEQYF.

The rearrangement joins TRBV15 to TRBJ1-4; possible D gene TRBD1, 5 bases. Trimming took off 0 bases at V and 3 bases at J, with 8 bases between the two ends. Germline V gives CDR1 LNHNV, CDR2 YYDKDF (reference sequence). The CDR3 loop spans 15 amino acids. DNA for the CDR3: TGTGCCACCAGCAGAGATCGGGGGTCTAATGAAAAACTGTTTTTT. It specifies CATSRDRGSNEKLFF.

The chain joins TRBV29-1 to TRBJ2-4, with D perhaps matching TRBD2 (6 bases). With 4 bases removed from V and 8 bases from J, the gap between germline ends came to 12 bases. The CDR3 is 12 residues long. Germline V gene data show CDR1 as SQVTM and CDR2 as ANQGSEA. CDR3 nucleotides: TGCAGCGTTGGGGGGGTATTGGACATTCAGTACTTC. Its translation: CSVGGVLDIQYF.

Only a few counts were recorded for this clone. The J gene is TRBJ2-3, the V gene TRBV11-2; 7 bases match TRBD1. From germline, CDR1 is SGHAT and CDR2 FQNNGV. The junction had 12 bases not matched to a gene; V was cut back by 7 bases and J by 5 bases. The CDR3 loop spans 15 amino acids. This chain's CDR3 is CASIKTGTGQDTQYF. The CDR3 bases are TGTGCCAGCATCAAGACAGGGACCGGTCAAGATACGCAGTATTTT.

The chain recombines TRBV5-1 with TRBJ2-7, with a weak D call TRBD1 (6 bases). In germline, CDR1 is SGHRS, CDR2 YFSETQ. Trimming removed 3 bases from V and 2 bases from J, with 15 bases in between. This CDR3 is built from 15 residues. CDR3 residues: CASSSTDSNPYEQYF. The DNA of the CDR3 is TGCGCCAGCAGCTCTACGGACAGTAACCCCTACGAGCAGTACTTC. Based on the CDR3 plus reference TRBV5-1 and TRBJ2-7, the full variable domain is KAGVTQTPRYLIKTRGQQVTLSCSPISGHRSVSWYQQTPGQGLQFLFEYFSETQRNKGNFPGRFSGRQFSNSRSEMNVSTLELGDSALYLCASSSTDSNPYEQYFGPGTRLTVT.

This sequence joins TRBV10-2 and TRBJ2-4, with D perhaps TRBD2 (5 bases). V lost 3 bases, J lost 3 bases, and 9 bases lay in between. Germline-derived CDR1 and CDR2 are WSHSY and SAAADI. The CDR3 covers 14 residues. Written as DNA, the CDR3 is TGCGCCAGCAGTGACCCCGAGGGCAAAAACATTCAGTACTTC. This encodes CASSDPEGKNIQYF.

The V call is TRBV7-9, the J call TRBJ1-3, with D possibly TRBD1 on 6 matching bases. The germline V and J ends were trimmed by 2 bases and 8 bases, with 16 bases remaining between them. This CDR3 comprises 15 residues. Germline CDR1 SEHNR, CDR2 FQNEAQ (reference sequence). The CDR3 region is CASSLPTGYSYTIYF. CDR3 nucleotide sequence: TGTGCCAGCAGCTTACCAACAGGGTACAGTTACACCATATATTTT. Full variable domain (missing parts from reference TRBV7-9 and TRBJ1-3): DTGVSQNPRHKITKRGQNVTFRCDPISEHNRLYWYRQTLGQGPEFLTYFQNEAQLEKSRLLSDRFSAERPKGSFSTLEIQRTEQGDSAMYLCASSLPTGYSYTIYFGEGSWLTVV.